These 14 T cell receptor beta chains were all obtained from the same sample, sequenced in a study of neurological immune-mediated disorders. In TCRdb, the 5' RACE reads were re-called with MiXCR into one record per CDR3 protein. The sample records 25,000 to 30,000 distinct CDR3 sequences, around 10% being singletons. The sample consisted of PBMCs. The receptors derive from a woman aged 60-75 years in good health.

This clonotype came up many times. The chain couples TRBV7-2 to TRBJ2-7; D may be TRBD2 (6 bases). Trimming removed 5 bases at V and 3 bases at J, with 14 bases between. The CDR3 loop spans 14 amino acids. CDR1 is SGHTA, CDR2 FQGNSA, per germline. CDR3 residues: CASSMLAVDYEQYF. CDR3 nucleotide sequence: TGTGCCAGCAGCATGTTAGCGGTCGACTACGAGCAGTACTTC.

This clonotype has at least ten counts. The chain employs TRBV11-1 and TRBJ1-2, with D unresolved. Germline loops: CDR1 SGHAT, CDR2 FQDESV (reference sequence). The CDR3 runs to 13 residues. Trimming left V 1 base short and J 6 bases short, with 9 bases between. CDR3 region: CASSLESTHGYTF. DNA for the CDR3: TGTGCCAGCAGCTTAGAGAGTACACATGGCTACACCTTC.

This clonotype was counted a few times. V usage is TRBV18 and J usage is TRBJ1-1, with 7 nucleotides matching TRBD1. CDR1 is KGHSH, CDR2 LQKENI, per germline. Unmatched junction bases numbered 4, after V lost 3 bases and J lost 3 bases. The CDR3 runs to 14 residues. CDR3 region: CASSPTGSDTEAFF. CDR3 sequence (DNA): TGTGCCAGCTCACCGACAGGGTCGGACACTGAAGCTTTCTTT.

This clonotype was counted at least ten times. The V and J genes are TRBV4-2 and TRBJ2-5; the D call may be TRBD1 or TRBD2 (5 bases each). CDR1 and CDR2 (germline): LGHNA, YNFKEQ. With 0 bases removed from V and 2 bases from J, the gap between germline ends came to 10 bases. CDR3 length: 15 residues. The CDR3 reads CASSQDGAGQETQYF. The CDR3 bases are TGTGCCAGCAGCCAAGACGGGGCAGGGCAAGAGACCCAGTACTTC.

In the case of this clonotype: The junction differs from germline at one of its ends, possibly a read error. The chain recombines TRBV7-8 with TRBJ1-1; D might be TRBD1 (5 bases). The germline gives CDR1 SGHVS, CDR2 FQNEAQ. The CDR3 has 14 residues. This CDR3 is CANSLAMGDTEAFF. CDR3 in DNA: TGTGCCAACAGCTTAGCTATGGGGGACACTGAAGCTTTCTTT.

This clonotype was picked up many times. The V gene is TRBV6-5, the J gene TRBJ2-7; D is unresolved. The CDR3 has 14 amino acids. Trimming shortened V by 8 bases and J by 2 bases, and 16 bases separated the two germline ends. Germline CDR1 reads MNHEY; CDR2 reads SVGAGI. Here the CDR3 reads CASGSRVTPYEQYF. CDR3 DNA: TGTGCCAGCGGGTCTAGGGTAACACCCTACGAGCAGTACTTC.

This clonotype was recorded only once. At one boundary the junction diverges from the germline segment, which might be a read error. The rearrangement joins TRBV11-1 to TRBJ2-3; the match to TRBD2 covers 7 bases. The V gene's germline CDR1 is SGHAT and CDR2 FQDESV (reference sequence). CDR3 length: 15 residues. The CDR3 nucleotides are TGTGCCCGCAGCCGCGGGACTACCATCGCAGATACGCAGTATTTT. This encodes CARSRGTTIADTQYF.

This clonotype was detected ten times or more. The V call is TRBV7-9, the J call TRBJ1-1, with 7 bases aligning to TRBD1. V was pared by 2 bases and J by 10 bases, with 4 bases of the junction left unmatched. CDR3 length: 12 residues. Germline V lookup: CDR1 SEHNR, CDR2 FQNEAQ (reference sequence). The CDR3: CASSLSGGGAFF. In nucleotides, the CDR3 is TGTGCCAGCAGCTTATCAGGGGGGGGAGCTTTCTTT.

The sample holds many counts of this clonotype. The chain employs TRBV9 and TRBJ2-1; unclear D gene. Trimming took 4 bases from V and 5 from J, leaving 10 bases between them. This CDR3 has 13 amino acids. The germline V gene encodes CDR1 SGDLS and CDR2 YYNGEE. The CDR3 reads CASSLRRDNEQFF. CDR3 DNA: TGTGCCAGCAGCCTAAGAAGGGACAATGAGCAGTTCTTC. The full variable domain, rest sourced from reference TRBV9 and TRBJ2-1, is DSGVTQTPKHLITATGQRVTLRCSPRSGDLSVYWYQQSLDQGLQFLIQYYNGEERAKGNILERFSAQQFPDLHSELNLSSLELGDSALYFCASSLRRDNEQFFGPGTRLTVL.

This clonotype was detected many times. V is TRBV5-1 and J is TRBJ2-3; weak D call: TRBD2 (5 bases). Trimming removed 3 bases from V and 1 base from J, with 9 bases in between. Per germline, CDR1 SGHRS and CDR2 YFSETQ. The CDR3 loop spans 14 amino acids. The CDR3 sequence: CASSWTGGTDTQYF. The CDR3 bases are TGCGCCAGCAGCTGGACCGGGGGCACAGATACGCAGTATTTT.

This clonotype was seen ten or more times. The chain recombines TRBV12-3 or TRBV12-4 with TRBJ1-1; the D gene is possibly TRBD1 (5 bases). The CDR3 runs to 14 residues. Trimming took 2 bases from V and 4 from J, leaving 11 bases between them. The CDR3 protein is CASSLTGLGTEAFF. CDR3 nucleotides: TGTGCCAGCAGTTTAACGGGGCTAGGCACTGAAGCTTTCTTT.

This clonotype was picked up many times. This sequence joins TRBV20-1 and TRBJ1-2; 7 nucleotides align to TRBD1. Trimming at V came to 6 bases and at J to 4 bases, leaving 8 bases not matched to a gene. The CDR3 has 13 residues. CDR1 and CDR2 from the germline V gene are DFQATT and SNEGSKA (reference sequence). Here the CDR3 DNA reads TGCAGTGCCCTCCGGACAGGCTTCTATGGCTACACCTTC. This translates into CSALRTGFYGYTF.

Many counts were recorded for this clonotype. The chain recombines TRBV16 with TRBJ1-2; weak D call: TRBD1 (6 bases). Looked up from germline, CDR1 is KGHSY and CDR2 is FQNENV. This CDR3 is built from 16 residues. V was trimmed by 0 bases and J by 4 bases, leaving 15 bases between them. The CDR3: CASSQSQGLGGYGYTF. The CDR3 DNA sequence: TGTGCCAGCAGCCAATCTCAGGGGCTGGGTGGCTATGGCTACACCTTC.

This clonotype was picked up many times. The J gene is TRBJ1-1, the V gene TRBV5-1; TRBD1 agrees at 12 bases. This CDR3 is 18 amino acids long. Looked up from germline, CDR1 is SGHRS and CDR2 is YFSETQ. J was trimmed by 1 base and V by 4 bases; bases with no gene match: 11. Written as DNA, the CDR3 is TGCGCCAGCAGCGCAACCGGGACAGGGGGCGCGGGGAACACTGAAGCTTTCTTT. Protein sequence: CASSATGTGGAGNTEAFF.